This T cell receptor (beta chain) was identified in a study of cytomegalovirus exposure and HLA in healthy donors. Study outcomes and limitations: V- and J-gene trimming of TCR beta was linked (in a later analysis) to a missense DCLRE1C variant.

Germline lookup yields CDR1 SGHDT and CDR2 YYEEEE. V was clipped by 5 bases and J by 5 bases, with 10 bases between them. The length of the CDR3 is 12 residues. It was with 60 Vbeta and 13 Jbeta primers that the PCR ran. TCRdb's copy holds only in-frame clones and misses some; the assay was immunoSEQ multiplex PCR. The table has 150,000 to 200,000 clones, approximately 72% seen once. Notes on this clone: Its antigen is not known.

The receptor comes from a human donor in good health. Specimen: PBMCs. The chain carries TRBV5-6 and TRBJ1-2; D might be TRBD1 (6 bases). The CDR3 DNA follows: TGTGCCAGCAGTGACAGGATTTATGGCTACACCTTC. Amino acid sequence: CASSDRIYGYTF.